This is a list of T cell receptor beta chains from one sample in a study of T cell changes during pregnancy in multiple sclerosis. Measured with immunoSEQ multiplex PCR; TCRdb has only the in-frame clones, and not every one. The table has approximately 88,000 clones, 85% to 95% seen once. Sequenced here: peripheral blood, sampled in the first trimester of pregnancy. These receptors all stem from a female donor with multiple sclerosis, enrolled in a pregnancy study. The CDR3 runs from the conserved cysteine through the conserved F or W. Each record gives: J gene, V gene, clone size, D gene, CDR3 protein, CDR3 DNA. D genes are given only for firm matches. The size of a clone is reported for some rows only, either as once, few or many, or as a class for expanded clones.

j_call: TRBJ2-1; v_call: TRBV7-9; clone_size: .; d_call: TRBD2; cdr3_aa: CASSPIPLLAGGPYNEQFF; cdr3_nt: TGTGCCAGCAGCCCGATCCCGCTACTAGCGGGAGGGCCCTACAATGAGCAGTTCTTC
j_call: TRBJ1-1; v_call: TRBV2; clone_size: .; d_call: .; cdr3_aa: CASSEVPGKNTEAFF; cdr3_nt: TGTGCCAGCAGTGAAGTCCCGGGGAAGAACACTGAAGCTTTCTTT
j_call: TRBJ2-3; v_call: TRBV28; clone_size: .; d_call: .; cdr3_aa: CASSLVRSTDTQYF; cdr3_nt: TGTGCCAGCAGTTTAGTTAGAAGCACAGATACGCAGTATTTT
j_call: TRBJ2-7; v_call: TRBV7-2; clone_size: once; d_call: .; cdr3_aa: CASSRSTGSSYEQYF; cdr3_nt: TGTGCCAGCAGCCGCTCAACGGGGAGTTCCTACGAGCAGTACTTC
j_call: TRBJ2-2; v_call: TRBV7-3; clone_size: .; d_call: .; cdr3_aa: CASSFSGNTGELFF; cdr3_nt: TGTGCCAGCAGCTTTAGCGGTAACACCGGGGAGCTGTTTTTT
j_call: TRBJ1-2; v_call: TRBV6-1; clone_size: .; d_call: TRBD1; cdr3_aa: CASSEPGTGGDGYTF; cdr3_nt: TGTGCCAGCAGTGAACCAGGGACAGGGGGAGATGGCTACACCTTC
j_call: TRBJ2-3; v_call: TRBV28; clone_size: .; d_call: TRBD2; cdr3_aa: CASSSIAGRRDTQYF; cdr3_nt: TGTGCCAGCAGTTCCATAGCGGGGCGCAGAGATACGCAGTATTTT
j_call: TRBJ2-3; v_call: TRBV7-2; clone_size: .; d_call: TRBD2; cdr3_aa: CASSPIAGGPKGDTQYF; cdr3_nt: TGTGCCAGCAGCCCCATAGCGGGAGGGCCCAAGGGAGATACGCAGTATTTT
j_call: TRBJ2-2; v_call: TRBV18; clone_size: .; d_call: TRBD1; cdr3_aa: CASSPAQGKNTGELFF; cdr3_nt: TGTGCCAGCTCACCAGCACAGGGGAAGAACACCGGGGAGCTGTTTTTT
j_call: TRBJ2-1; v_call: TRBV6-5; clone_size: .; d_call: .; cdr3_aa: CASSYSNPGSSTEQFF; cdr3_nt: TGTGCCAGCAGTTACTCGAATCCGGGTTCTAGTACAGAGCAGTTCTTC
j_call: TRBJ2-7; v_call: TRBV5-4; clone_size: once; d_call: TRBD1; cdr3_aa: CASSRTGGNYEQYF; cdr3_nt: TGTGCCAGCAGCCGGACAGGGGGCAACTACGAGCAGTACTTC
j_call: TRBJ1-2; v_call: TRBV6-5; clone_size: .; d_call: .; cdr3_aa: CASRPWRGSNYGYTF; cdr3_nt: TGTGCCAGCAGGCCCTGGAGGGGCTCTAACTATGGCTACACCTTC
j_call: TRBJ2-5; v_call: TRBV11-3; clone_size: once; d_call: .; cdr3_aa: CASIEASRGPEPRETQYF; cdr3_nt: TGTGCCAGCATCGAGGCCTCCCGAGGTCCGGAGCCGAGGGAGACCCAGTACTTC
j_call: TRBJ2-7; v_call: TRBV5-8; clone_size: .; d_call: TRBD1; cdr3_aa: CASSFDTGQIITQYF; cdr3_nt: TGTGCCAGCAGCTTTGATACGGGACAGATCATAACTCAGTACTTC
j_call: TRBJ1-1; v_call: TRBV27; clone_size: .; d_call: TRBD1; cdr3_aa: CASSPPGGTEAFF; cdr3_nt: TGTGCCAGCAGCCCACCAGGGGGCACTGAAGCTTTCTTT
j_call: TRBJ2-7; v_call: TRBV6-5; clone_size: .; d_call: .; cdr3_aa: CASSPSTDYEQYF; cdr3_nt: TGTGCCAGCAGTCCATCGACAGACTACGAGCAGTACTTC
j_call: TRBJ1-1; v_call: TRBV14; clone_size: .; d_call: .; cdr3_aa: CASKEGVTNTEAFF; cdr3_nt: TGTGCCAGCAAAGAGGGGGTAACGAACACTGAAGCTTTCTTT
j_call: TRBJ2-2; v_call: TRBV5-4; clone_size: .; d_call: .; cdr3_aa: CASSASDFTGWNTGELFF; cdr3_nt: TGTGCCAGCAGCGCCTCGGACTTTACAGGGTGGAACACCGGGGAGCTGTTTTTT
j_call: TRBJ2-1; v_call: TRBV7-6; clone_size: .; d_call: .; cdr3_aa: CASSFGPGLAYNEQFF; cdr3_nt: TGTGCCAGCAGCTTTGGGCCAGGACTCGCGTACAATGAGCAGTTCTTC
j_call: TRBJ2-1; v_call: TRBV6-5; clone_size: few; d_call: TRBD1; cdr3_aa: CASRGTGSYNEQFF; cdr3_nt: TGTGCCAGCAGGGGGACAGGGTCCTACAATGAGCAGTTCTTC
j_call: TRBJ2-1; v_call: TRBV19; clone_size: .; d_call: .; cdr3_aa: CASSTSIGLSSYNEQFF; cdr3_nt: TGTGCCAGTAGTACCAGTATAGGACTTAGCTCCTACAATGAGCAGTTCTTC
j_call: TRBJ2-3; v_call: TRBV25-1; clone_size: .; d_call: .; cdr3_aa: CASSIRSDTQYF; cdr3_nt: TGTGCCAGCAGTATCAGGTCAGATACGCAGTATTTT
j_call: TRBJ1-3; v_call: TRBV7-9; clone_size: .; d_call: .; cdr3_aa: CASSLTQGVSFGSGNTIYF; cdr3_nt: TGTGCCAGCAGCTTAACCCAAGGGGTGTCCTTTGGCTCTGGAAACACCATATATTTT
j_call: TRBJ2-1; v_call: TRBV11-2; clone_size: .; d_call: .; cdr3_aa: CASSLGTGELGEEQFF; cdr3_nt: TGTGCCAGCAGCTTAGGTACGGGAGAGCTTGGTGAAGAGCAGTTCTTC
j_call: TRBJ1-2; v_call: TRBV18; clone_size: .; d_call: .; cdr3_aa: CASSPGADYGYTF; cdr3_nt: TGTGCCAGCTCACCTGGGGCAGATTATGGCTACACCTTC
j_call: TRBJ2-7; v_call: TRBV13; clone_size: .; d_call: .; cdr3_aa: CASSLEVGVASDEQYF; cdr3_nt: TGTGCCAGCAGCTTAGAGGTCGGAGTAGCATCCGACGAGCAGTACTTC
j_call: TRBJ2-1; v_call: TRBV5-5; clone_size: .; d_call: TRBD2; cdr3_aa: CASSTGLAVLEQFF; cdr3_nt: TGTGCCAGCAGTACGGGACTAGCGGTGTTAGAGCAGTTCTTC
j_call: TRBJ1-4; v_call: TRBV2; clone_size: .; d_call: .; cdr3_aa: CASSEASLSNEKLFF; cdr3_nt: TGTGCCAGCAGTGAAGCTAGCCTCAGTAATGAAAAACTGTTTTTT
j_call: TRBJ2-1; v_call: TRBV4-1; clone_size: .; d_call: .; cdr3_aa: CASSQGHGLYNEQFF; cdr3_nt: TGCGCCAGCAGCCAAGGTCACGGACTGTACAATGAGCAGTTCTTC
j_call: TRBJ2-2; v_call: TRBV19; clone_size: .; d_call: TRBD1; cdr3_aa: CASSTKRRRAGGSGGELFF; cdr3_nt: TGTGCCAGTAGTACGAAGCGCCGCCGGGCAGGGGGTTCGGGCGGGGAGCTGTTTTTT
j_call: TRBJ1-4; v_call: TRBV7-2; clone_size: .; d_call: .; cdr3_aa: CASSLARGRVNEKLFF; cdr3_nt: TGTGCCAGCAGCTTAGCGCGAGGCAGGGTAAATGAAAAACTGTTTTTT
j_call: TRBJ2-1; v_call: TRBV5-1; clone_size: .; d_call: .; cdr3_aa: CASSKDSHNEQFF; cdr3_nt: TGCGCCAGCAGCAAGGACAGCCACAATGAGCAGTTCTTC
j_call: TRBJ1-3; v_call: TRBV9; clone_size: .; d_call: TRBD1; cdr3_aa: CASSVDRGLFSGNTIYF; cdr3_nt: TGTGCCAGCAGCGTAGATAGGGGGCTTTTCTCTGGAAACACCATATATTTT
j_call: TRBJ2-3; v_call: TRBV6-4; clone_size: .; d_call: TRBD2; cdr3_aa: CASSDTSVDTQYF; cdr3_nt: TGTGCCAGCAGTGACACTAGCGTGGATACGCAGTATTTT
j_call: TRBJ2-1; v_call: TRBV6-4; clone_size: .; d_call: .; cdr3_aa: CASSDRVGASYNEQFF; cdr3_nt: TGTGCCAGCAGTGACCGCGTAGGGGCTTCCTACAATGAGCAGTTCTTC
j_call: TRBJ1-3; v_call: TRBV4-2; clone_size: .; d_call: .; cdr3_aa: CASSQGHSDVSGNTIYF; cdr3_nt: TGTGCCAGCAGCCAAGGGCACAGTGACGTCTCTGGAAACACCATATATTTT